This T cell receptor beta chain was found in a study of T cells in Graves' hyperthyroidism and ophthalmopathy. This clonotype was seen at least ten times. RNA transcripts yielded amplified TCR beta CDR3 regions. TCR CDR3 regions were first amplified by RT-PCR with HTBI primers. Each CDR3 protein is one row after TCRdb ran MiXCR on the multiplex PCR reads. Here the sample spans 450,000 to 700,000 distinct CDR3 sequences, around 45% being singletons. V shed 5 bases, J shed 6 bases, and the junction held 8 bases outside the gene matches. Germline CDR1 SGHNT, CDR2 YENEEA. The CDR3 totals 14 residues. This TCR was sampled from a woman between 18 and 30 years old with Graves' hyperthyroidism. Source material: peripheral blood or thyroid tissue (not recorded which). The chain uses TRBV11-3 and TRBJ1-2; the match to TRBD1 covers 8 bases. The CDR3 region is CASSPRTGKDGYTF. CDR3 DNA sequence: TGTGCCAGCAGCCCACGGACAGGGAAGGATGGCTACACCTTC.